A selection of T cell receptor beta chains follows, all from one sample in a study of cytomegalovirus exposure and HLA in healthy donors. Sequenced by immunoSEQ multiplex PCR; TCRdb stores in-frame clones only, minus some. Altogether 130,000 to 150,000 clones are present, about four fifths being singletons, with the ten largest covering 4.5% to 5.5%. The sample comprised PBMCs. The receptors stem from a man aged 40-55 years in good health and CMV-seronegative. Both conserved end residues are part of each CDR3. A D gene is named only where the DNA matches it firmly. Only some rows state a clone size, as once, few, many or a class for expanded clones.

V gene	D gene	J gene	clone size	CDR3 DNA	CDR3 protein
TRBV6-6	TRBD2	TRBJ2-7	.	TGTGCCAGCAGTCCGGGGGGGAAGCGCGACGAGCAGTACTTC	CASSPGGKRDEQYF
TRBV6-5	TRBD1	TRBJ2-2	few	TGTGCCAGCAGCTCCGGGACAGGGGGCGCCGGGGAGCTGTTTTTT	CASSSGTGGAGELFF
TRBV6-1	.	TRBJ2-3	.	TGTGCCAGCAGTGAAAGACAGCTTTTTAGCACAGATACGCAGTATTTT	CASSERQLFSTDTQYF
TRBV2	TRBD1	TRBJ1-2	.	TGTGCCAGCCGGACAGGGGAAATGATTCTTGGCTACACCTTC	CASRTGEMILGYTF
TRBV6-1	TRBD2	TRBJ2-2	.	TGTGCCAGCAGTGACGGCGGGGGGTCCGGGGAGCTGTTTTTT	CASSDGGGSGELFF
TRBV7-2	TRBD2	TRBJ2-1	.	TGTGCCAGCAGCTTAGTCCCACAGCGGGGGGCCAATGAGCAGTTCTTC	CASSLVPQRGANEQFF
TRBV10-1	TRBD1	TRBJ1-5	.	TGCGCCAGCAGTGAGTCGAGGGGGCTGGATCAGCCCCAGCATTTT	CASSESRGLDQPQHF
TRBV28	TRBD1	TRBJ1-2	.	TGTGCCAGCAGTTCTCTTCCCCCAGGGGGTGGCTACACCTTC	CASSSLPPGGGYTF
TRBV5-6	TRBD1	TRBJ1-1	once	TGTGCCAGCAGTTACACAGGGGACACTGAAGCTTTCTTT	CASSYTGDTEAFF
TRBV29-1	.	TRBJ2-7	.	TGCAGCGTGGGGTGGAGAGGATGGGGCCACTACGAGCAGTACTTC	CSVGWRGWGHYEQYF
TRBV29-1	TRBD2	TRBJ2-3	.	TGCAGCGTTGAAGATGGGGGGGAGGTTCAGGCAGATACGCAGTATTTT	CSVEDGGEVQADTQYF
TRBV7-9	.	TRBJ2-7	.	TGTGCCAGCAGCTTACGGAGCTACGAGCAGTACTTC	CASSLRSYEQYF
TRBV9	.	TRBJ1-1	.	TGTGCCAGCAGCGCAGCCGGCAGGGTAAGGACTGAAGCTTTCTTT	CASSAAGRVRTEAFF
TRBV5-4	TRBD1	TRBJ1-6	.	TGTGCCAGCAGCTCCCGGGACAGGGCTGTTTCACCCCTCCACTTT	CASSSRDRAVSPLHF
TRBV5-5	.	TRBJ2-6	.	TGTGCCAGCAGCACCCGGGAGGGGGCCCACTCTGGGGCCAACGTCCTGACTTTC	CASSTREGAHSGANVLTF
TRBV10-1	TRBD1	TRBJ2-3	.	TGCGCCAGCAGCAGCCGCACAGGGGGCGAGTTGGCAGATACGCAGTATTTT	CASSSRTGGELADTQYF
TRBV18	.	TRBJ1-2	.	TGTGCCAGCTCACCACCAGGGGTACAAAACTATGGCTACACCTTC	CASSPPGVQNYGYTF
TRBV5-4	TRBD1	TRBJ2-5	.	TGTGCCAGCAGAATACAGGGGGTGTATGAAGAGACCCAGTACTTC	CASRIQGVYEETQYF
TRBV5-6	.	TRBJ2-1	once	TGTGCCAGCAGCTTGAACCGGAGGGAGCAGTTCTTC	CASSLNRREQFF
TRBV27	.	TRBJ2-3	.	TGTGCCAGCAGTTCCCCCCACCAAGAACACACAGATACGCAGTATTTT	CASSSPHQEHTDTQYF
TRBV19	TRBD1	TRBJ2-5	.	TGTGCCAGTAGTGCGATCACAGGGGGCCAAGAGACCCAGTACTTC	CASSAITGGQETQYF
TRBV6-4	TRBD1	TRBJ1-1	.	TGTGCCAGCAGGCTACAGGGGAGATCTGTTGAAGCTTTCTTT	CASRLQGRSVEAFF
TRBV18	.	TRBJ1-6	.	TGTGCCAGCTCACCAAGGCAGGGGAAAAATTCACCCCTCCACTTT	CASSPRQGKNSPLHF
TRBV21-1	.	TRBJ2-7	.	TGTGCCAGCAGCAAAGGTGCAGGGACAGAGAACTACGAGCAGTACTTC	CASSKGAGTENYEQYF
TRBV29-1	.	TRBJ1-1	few	TGCAGCGTTACCGGGTCCCCCCGGGACACTGAAGCTTTCTTT	CSVTGSPRDTEAFF
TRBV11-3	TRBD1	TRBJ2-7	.	TGTGCCAGCGCCCTCGGGGACAGGTACGAGCAGTACTTC	CASALGDRYEQYF
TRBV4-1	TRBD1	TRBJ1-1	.	TGCGCCAGCAGCCAACGGGACAGCAACACTGAAGCTTTCTTT	CASSQRDSNTEAFF
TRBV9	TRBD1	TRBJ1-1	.	TGTGCCAGCAGCGTACACGGGACAGGGTACACTGAAGCTTTCTTT	CASSVHGTGYTEAFF
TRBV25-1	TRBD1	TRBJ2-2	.	TGTGCCAGCACTCGAAGGGGGACAGAGAACACCGGGGAGCTGTTTTTT	CASTRRGTENTGELFF
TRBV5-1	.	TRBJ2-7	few	TGCGCCAGCAGCTCCAGGGTTCAAAACGAGCAGTACTTC	CASSSRVQNEQYF
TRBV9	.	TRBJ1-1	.	TGTGCCAGCAGCGTTGGAACACTAGGGAACACTGAAGCTTTCTTT	CASSVGTLGNTEAFF
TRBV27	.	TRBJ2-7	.	TGTGCCAGCAGTTTCGACAGCTACGAGCAGTACTTC	CASSFDSYEQYF
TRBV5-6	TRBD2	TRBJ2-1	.	TGTGCCAGCAGCTTACTAGCGGGGGGCTACAATGAGCAGTTCTTC	CASSLLAGGYNEQFF
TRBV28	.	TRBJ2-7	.	TGTGCCAGCAGTTTCACCTACGAGCAGTACTTC	CASSFTYEQYF
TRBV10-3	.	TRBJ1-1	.	TGTGCCATCAGCCGACAACCGGGGACTGAAGCTTTCTTT	CAISRQPGTEAFF
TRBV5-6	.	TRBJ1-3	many	TGTGCCAGCAGCCTAGGACACTACTCTGGAAACACCATATATTTT	CASSLGHYSGNTIYF
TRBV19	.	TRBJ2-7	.	TGTGCCAGTAGCCAGCGTGGTAGCTCCTACGAGCAGTACTTC	CASSQRGSSYEQYF
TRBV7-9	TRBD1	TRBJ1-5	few	TGTGCCAGCAGCACCACAGGGGGCCCTCAGCCCCAGCATTTT	CASSTTGGPQPQHF
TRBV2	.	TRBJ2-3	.	TGTGCCAGCAGAACGGAGCGGTCGGCGCAGTATTTT	CASRTERSAQYF
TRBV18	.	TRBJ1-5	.	TGTGCCAGCTCGGACAATAGCAATCAGCCCCAGCATTTT	CASSDNSNQPQHF
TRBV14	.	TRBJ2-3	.	TGTGCCAGCAGCTCGAGAGGCGCCAGCACAGATACGCAGTATTTT	CASSSRGASTDTQYF
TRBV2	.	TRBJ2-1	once	TGTGCCAGCTGGGGGGGGCCCGCGGCTTACAATGAGCAGTTCTTC	CASWGGPAAYNEQFF
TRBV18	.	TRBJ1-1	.	TGTGCCAGCTCATCGGGACTTGGTGGCACTGAAGCTTTCTTT	CASSSGLGGTEAFF
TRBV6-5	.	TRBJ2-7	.	TGTGCCAGCAGTTTCGCAGGGGCCGAGCAGTACTTC	CASSFAGAEQYF
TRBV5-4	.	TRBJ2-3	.	TGTGCCAGCAGCTTGGTCGTCGGGACTAGCACAGATACGCAGTATTTT	CASSLVVGTSTDTQYF
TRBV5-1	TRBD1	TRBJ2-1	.	TGCGCCAGCAGCCCTACCGGGACAGGGAGGAATGAGCAGTTCTTC	CASSPTGTGRNEQFF
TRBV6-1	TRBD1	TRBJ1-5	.	TGTGCCAGCAGGGATCAGGGGGTTGGCAATCAGCCCCAGCATTTT	CASRDQGVGNQPQHF
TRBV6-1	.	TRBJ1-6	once	TGTGCCAGCACCCCGGCAGGGGCTAATTCACCCCTCCACTTT	CASTPAGANSPLHF
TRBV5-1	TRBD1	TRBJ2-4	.	TGCGCCAGCAGCTTAAAGACAGGGACCAAAAACATTCAGTACTTC	CASSLKTGTKNIQYF
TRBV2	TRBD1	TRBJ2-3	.	TGTGCCAGCACGACAGGGACCACAGATACGCAGTATTTT	CASTTGTTDTQYF
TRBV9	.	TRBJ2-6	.	TGTGCCAGCAGCCCCCGTCGTAATGGGGCCAACGTCCTGACTTTC	CASSPRRNGANVLTF
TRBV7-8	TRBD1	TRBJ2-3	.	TGTGCCAGCAGCTTAGTCGGCACAGGGGGAAAAGTGGATACGCAGTATTTT	CASSLVGTGGKVDTQYF
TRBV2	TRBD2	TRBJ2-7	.	TGTGCCAGCAGCGCTGGGGGGGTGGAGCAGCACTTC	CASSAGGVEQHF
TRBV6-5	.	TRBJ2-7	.	TGTGCCAGCAGGGGACTCTTCCCCTACGAGCAGTACTTC	CASRGLFPYEQYF
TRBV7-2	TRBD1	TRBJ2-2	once	TGTGCCAGCAGCTTAGAGGGGGCGCCCGGGGAGCTGTTTTTT	CASSLEGAPGELFF
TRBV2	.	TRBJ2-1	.	TGTGCCAGCAGTGCGGAGACGGAGCAGTTCTTC	CASSAETEQFF
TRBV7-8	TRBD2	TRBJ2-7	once	TGTGCCAGCAGCTTAGGGACTAGCGGGGCAAACTACGAGCAGTACTTC	CASSLGTSGANYEQYF
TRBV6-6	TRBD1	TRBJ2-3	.	TGCTCCGCTGCGGACAGGGGCACAGATACGCAGTATTTT	CSAADRGTDTQYF
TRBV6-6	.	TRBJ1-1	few	TGTGCCAGCATTCTACAGTTCACTGAAGCTTTCTTT	CASILQFTEAFF
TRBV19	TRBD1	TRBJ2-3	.	TGTGCCAGTAGTTTTCGGACAGGGTCTTTAGATACGCAGTATTTT	CASSFRTGSLDTQYF